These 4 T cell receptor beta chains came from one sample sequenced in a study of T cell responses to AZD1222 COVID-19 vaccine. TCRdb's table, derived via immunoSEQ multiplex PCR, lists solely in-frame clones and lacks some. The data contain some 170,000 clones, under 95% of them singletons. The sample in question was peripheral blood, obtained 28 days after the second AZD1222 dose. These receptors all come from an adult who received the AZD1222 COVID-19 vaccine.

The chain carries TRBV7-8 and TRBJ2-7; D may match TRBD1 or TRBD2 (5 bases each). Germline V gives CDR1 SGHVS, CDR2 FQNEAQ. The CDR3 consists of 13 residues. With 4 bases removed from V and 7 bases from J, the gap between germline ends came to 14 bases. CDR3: CASSWGTNGEQYF. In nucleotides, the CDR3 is TGTGCCAGCAGCTGGGGGACCAACGGGGAGCAGTACTTC.

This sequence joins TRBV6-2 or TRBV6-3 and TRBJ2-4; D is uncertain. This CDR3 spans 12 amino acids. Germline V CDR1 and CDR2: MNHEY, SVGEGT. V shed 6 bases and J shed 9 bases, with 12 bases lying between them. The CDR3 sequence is CASSPGPLIQYF. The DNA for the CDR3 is TGTGCCAGCAGCCCCGGACCGCTCATTCAGTACTTC.

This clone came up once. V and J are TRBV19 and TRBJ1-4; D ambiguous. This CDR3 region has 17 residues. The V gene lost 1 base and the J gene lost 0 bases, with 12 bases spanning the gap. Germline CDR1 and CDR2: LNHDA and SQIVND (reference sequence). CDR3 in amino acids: CASSIGGVPSTNEKLFF. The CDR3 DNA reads TGTGCCAGTAGTATAGGCGGGGTACCTTCAACTAATGAAAAACTGTTTTTT.

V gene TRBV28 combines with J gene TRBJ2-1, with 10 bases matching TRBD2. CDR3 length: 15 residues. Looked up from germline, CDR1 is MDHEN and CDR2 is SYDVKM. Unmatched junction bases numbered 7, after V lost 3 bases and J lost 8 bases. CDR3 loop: CASSFSSGRLYEQFF. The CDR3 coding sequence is TGTGCCAGCAGTTTTTCTAGCGGGAGATTGTATGAGCAGTTCTTC.